The 5 T cell receptor beta chains given below trace back to one sample, sequenced in a study of T-cell memory formation after mild COVID-19. TCRdb passed the 5' RACE reads through MiXCR, listing each CDR3 protein once. The sample shows over 300,000 distinct CDR3 sequences, more than 20% of them seen only once. Material: PBMCs or a T cell subset sorted from them (not recorded which). The receptors come from a man aged 18 to 29 who had mild COVID-19 (a few samples of this study predate the infection). Cell type and time point are not known.

This clonotype was seen a handful of times. The chain joins TRBV20-1 to TRBJ2-3, with D perhaps being TRBD1 or TRBD2 (5 bases each). This CDR3 contains 15 residues. The ends were cut back, 0 bases at V and 2 bases at J, with 12 bases in the middle. The V gene's germline CDR1 is DFQATT and CDR2 SNEGSKA (reference sequence). The CDR3 DNA reads as TGCAGTGCTAGAGACCCCGGGACGGACACAGATACGCAGTATTTT. Encoded protein: CSARDPGTDTDTQYF.

This chain joins TRBV29-1 and TRBJ2-3; D remains ambiguous. V dropped 7 bases and J dropped 0 bases, with 17 bases sitting between them. The CDR3 is made up of 15 amino acids. CDR1 and CDR2 (germline): SQVTM, ANQGSEA. The CDR3 protein is CSDAMTSASTDTQYF. CDR3 sequence (DNA): TGCAGCGACGCCATGACCAGCGCTAGCACAGATACGCAGTATTTT.

V is TRBV4-1 and J is TRBJ1-1, with no clear D. Per the germline V gene, CDR1 is MGHRA and CDR2 is YSYEKL. Deletions cut 6 bases from V and 3 bases from J, with 17 bases between. The CDR3 consists of 15 residues. DNA of the CDR3: TGCGCCAGCAGTCCTATTGGGGTTGGCGACACTGAAGCTTTCTTT. Its protein product is CASSPIGVGDTEAFF.

This clonotype was observed many times. The chain links TRBV7-9 to TRBJ1-1, with D possibly TRBD1 on 5 matching bases. Trimming shortened V by 5 bases and J by 1 base, and 5 bases separated the two germline ends. This CDR3 has 12 amino acids. CDR1 is SEHNR, CDR2 FQNEAQ, per germline (reference sequence). CDR3 protein: CASSTGNTEAFF. As DNA, the CDR3 is TGTGCCAGCAGCACAGGGAACACTGAAGCTTTCTTT.

The J gene is TRBJ1-2, the V gene TRBV6-2 or TRBV6-3; 10 nucleotides agree with TRBD1. CDR1 and CDR2 from the germline V gene are MNHEY and SVGEGT. This CDR3 comprises 14 residues. After removal of 7 bases from V and 4 bases from J, the junction contained 6 bases not matched to a gene. This CDR3 is CASNDRGLSYGYTF. In DNA form, the CDR3 reads TGTGCCAGCAATGACAGGGGGCTGTCCTATGGCTACACCTTC.